The 10 T cell receptor beta chains below were found in one sample sequenced in a study of identifying expanded T cells in peripheral blood. Libraries were prepared by immunoSEQ multiplex PCR; TCRdb keeps only in-frame clonotypes and omits some of them. The repertoire holds under 70,000 clones, around 87% seen once, with around 4.6% in the top ten. The sequencing input was blood. Source of these receptors: a person aged 18-70 years in good health.

The gene calls are TRBV11-2 and TRBJ2-3; tentatively, D is TRBD1 (6 bases). CDR3 length: 15 amino acids. CDR1 and CDR2 from the germline V gene are SGHAT and FQNNGV. Trimming pared 1 base from V and 6 bases from J, leaving 14 bases between. DNA for the CDR3: TGTGCCAGCAGCTTAGGCCAGAACCAGGGGGATACGCAGTATTTT. Its translation: CASSLGQNQGDTQYF.

The chain links TRBV9 to TRBJ2-5; D may correspond to TRBD1 or TRBD2 (5 bases each). The CDR3 sequence is 14 residues long. Trimming cost V 0 bases and J 2 bases, with 8 bases left between them. CDR1 and CDR2 (germline): SGDLS, YYNGEE. The CDR3 loop is CASSVGGGQETQYF. CDR3 sequence (DNA): TGTGCCAGCAGCGTAGGTGGGGGACAAGAGACCCAGTACTTC.

The genes are TRBV5-1 and TRBJ1-4, with unresolved D. CDR3 length: 16 residues. The V and J ends lost 0 bases and 6 bases respectively, with 15 bases between them. Germline lookup yields CDR1 SGHRS and CDR2 YFSETQ. The CDR3 region is CASSLGVEESYEKLFF. In DNA, the CDR3 is TGCGCCAGCAGCTTGGGCGTCGAGGAAAGTTATGAAAAACTGTTTTTT.

The CDR3 coding sequence is TGTGCCAGCAGTTTTTCGGGGGGCACCGGGGAGCTGTTTTTT. This sequence encodes CASSFSGGTGELFF. V and J are TRBV28 and TRBJ2-2; 7 positions match TRBD2. CDR1 is MDHEN, CDR2 SYDVKM, per germline. This CDR3 has 14 amino acids. V shed 3 bases and J 4 bases; nucleotides not matched to a gene: 2. Full variable domain (outside the CDR3, taken from reference TRBV28 and TRBJ2-2): DVKVTQSSRYLVKRTGEKVFLECVQDMDHENMFWYRQDPGLGLRLIYFSYDVKMKEKGDIPEGYSVSREKKERFSLILESASTNQTSMYLCASSFSGGTGELFFGEGSRLTVL.

V gene TRBV19 combines with J gene TRBJ2-3; D ambiguous. CDR3 length: 14 residues. Germline assignment: CDR1 LNHDA and CDR2 SQIVND (reference sequence). Trimming pared 3 bases from V and 2 bases from J, leaving 9 bases between. The CDR3 DNA follows: TGTGCCAGTAGTATGGGCGGAATCACAGATACGCAGTATTTT. Translating it yields CASSMGGITDTQYF.

The chain carries TRBV4-1 and TRBJ1-4; D unclear. CDR1 and CDR2 (germline): MGHRA, YSYEKL. CDR3 length: 16 residues. Trimming removed 3 bases from V and 0 bases from J, with 11 bases in between. CDR3 coding DNA: TGCGCCAGCAGCCAGACCCGGGCCGCAACTAATGAAAAACTGTTTTTT. It encodes CASSQTRAATNEKLFF.

The chain links TRBV21-1 to TRBJ2-7; the DNA was not compared with TRBD2, the D call given in the table. TRBV21-1 is a pseudogene. The CDR3 totals 16 residues. The CDR3, as DNA: TGTGCCAGCAGCAATACGGGACTAGTACCACCCTACGAGCAGTACTTC. Amino acid sequence: CASSNTGLVPPYEQYF.

The chain is built from TRBV5-1 and TRBJ1-4; D might be TRBD1 (6 bases). Between the trimmed V and J ends, which lost 5 bases and 3 bases, there was a span of 11 bases. The CDR3 loop spans 14 amino acids. The germline CDR1 and CDR2 sequences are SGHRS and YFSETQ. CDR3 region: CASRGAGANEKLFF. The CDR3 DNA follows: TGCGCCAGCAGGGGGGCAGGGGCTAATGAAAAACTGTTTTTT.

CDR3 nucleotides: TGTGCCAGCAGCTTAGAGAGTGCTGGGCAGAGTGGCGAGCAGTACTTC. Translating it yields CASSLESAGQSGEQYF. The chain combines TRBV7-6 with TRBJ2-7; D call uncertain. The germline gives CDR1 SGHVS, CDR2 FNYEAQ. The V end lost 1 base, the J end lost 6 bases, and 19 bases lay between the germline ends. This CDR3 comprises 16 residues.

This rearrangement joins TRBV27 to TRBJ1-5; unclear D gene. Germline CDR1 and CDR2: MNHEY and SMNVEV (reference sequence). V shed 5 bases and J shed 9 bases, with 23 bases lying between them. This CDR3 region has 16 residues. In nucleotides, the CDR3 is TGTGCCAGCAGTGGAGGAATGACCCTGAATCATTTGCCCCAGCATTTT. This sequence encodes CASSGGMTLNHLPQHF.